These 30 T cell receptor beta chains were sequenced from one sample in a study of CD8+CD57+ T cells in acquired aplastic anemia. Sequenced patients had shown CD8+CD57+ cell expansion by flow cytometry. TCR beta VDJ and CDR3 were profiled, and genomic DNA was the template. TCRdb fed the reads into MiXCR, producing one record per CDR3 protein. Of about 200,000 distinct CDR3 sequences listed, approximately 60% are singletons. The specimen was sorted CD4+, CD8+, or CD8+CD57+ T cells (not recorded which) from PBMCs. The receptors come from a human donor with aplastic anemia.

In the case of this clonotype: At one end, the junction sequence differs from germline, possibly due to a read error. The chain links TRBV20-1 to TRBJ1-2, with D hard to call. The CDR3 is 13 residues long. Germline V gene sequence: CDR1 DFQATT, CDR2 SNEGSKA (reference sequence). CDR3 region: CSARDRSLYGFTF. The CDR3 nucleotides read TGCAGTGCTAGAGATAGATCCCTCTATGGCTTCACCTTC.

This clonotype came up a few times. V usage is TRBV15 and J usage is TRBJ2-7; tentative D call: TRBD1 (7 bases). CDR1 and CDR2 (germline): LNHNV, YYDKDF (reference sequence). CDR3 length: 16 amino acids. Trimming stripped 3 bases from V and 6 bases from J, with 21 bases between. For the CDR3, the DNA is TGTGCCACCAGCAGCTCCCTGGGGGCAGGGGGGCGCGAGCAGTACTTC. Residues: CATSSSLGAGGREQYF.

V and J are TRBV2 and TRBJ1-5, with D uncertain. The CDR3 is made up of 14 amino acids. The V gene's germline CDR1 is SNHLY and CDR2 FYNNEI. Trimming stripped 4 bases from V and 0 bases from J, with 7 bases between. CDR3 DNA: TGTGCCAGCAGTGTTAGGGCTAGCAATCAGCCCCAGCATTTT. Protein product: CASSVRASNQPQHF.

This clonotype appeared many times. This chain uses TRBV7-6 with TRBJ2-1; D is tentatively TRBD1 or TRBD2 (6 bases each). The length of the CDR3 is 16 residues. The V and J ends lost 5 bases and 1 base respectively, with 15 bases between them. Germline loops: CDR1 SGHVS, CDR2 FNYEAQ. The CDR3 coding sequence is TGTGCCAGCAGCCCCACGGAGGGGGGATCCTACAATGAGCAGTTCTTC. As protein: CASSPTEGGSYNEQFF. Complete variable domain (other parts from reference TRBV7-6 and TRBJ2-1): GAGVSQSPRYKVTKRGQDVALRCDPISGHVSLYWYRQALGQGPEFLTYFNYEAQQDKSGLPNDRFSAERPEGSISTLTIQRTEQRDSAMYRCASSPTEGGSYNEQFFGPGTRLTVL.

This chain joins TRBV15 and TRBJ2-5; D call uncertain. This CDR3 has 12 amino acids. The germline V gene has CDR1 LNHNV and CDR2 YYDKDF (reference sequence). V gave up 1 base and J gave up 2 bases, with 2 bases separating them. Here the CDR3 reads CATSRGQETQYF. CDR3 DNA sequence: TGTGCCACCAGCAGAGGTCAAGAGACCCAGTACTTC.

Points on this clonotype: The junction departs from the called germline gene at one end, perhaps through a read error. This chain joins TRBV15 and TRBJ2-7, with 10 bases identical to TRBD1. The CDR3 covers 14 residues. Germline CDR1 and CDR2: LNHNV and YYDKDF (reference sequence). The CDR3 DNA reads TGTGCCACCAGCAGAGTCTATGAGGGACAGGGGTACCACTTC. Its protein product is CATSRVYEGQGYHF.

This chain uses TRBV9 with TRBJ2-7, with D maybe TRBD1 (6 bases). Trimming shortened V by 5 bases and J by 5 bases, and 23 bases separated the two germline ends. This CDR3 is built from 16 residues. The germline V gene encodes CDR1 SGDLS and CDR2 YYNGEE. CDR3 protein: CASSRSPGEVIDEQYF. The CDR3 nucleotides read TGTGCCAGCAGTCGTAGTCCAGGGGAAGTAATCGACGAGCAGTACTTC.

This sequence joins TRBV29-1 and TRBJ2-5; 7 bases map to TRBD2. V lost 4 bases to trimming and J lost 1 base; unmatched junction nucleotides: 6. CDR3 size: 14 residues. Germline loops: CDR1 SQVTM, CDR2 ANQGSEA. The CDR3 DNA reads TGCAGCGTTGGAATTCGCGGGGGCCAAGAGACCCAGTACTTC. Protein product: CSVGIRGGQETQYF. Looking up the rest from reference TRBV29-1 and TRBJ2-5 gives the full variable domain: SAVISQKPSRDICQRGTSLTIQCQVDSQVTMMFWYRQQPGQSLTLIATANQGSEATYESGFVIDKFPISRPNLTFSTLTVSNMSPEDSSIYLCSVGIRGGQETQYFGPGTRLLVL.

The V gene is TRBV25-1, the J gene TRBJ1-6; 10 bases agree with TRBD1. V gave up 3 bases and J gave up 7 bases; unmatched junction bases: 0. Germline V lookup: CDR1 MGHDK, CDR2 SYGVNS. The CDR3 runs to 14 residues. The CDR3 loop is CASSEGQGNSPLHF. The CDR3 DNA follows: TGTGCCAGCAGTGAGGGACAGGGGAATTCACCCCTCCACTTT.

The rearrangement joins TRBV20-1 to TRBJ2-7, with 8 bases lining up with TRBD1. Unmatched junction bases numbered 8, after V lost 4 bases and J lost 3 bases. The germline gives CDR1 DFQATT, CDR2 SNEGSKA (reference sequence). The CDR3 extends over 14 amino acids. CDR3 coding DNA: TGCAGTGCTAACCCCGGGACAGGCGTCTACGAGCAGTACTTC. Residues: CSANPGTGVYEQYF.

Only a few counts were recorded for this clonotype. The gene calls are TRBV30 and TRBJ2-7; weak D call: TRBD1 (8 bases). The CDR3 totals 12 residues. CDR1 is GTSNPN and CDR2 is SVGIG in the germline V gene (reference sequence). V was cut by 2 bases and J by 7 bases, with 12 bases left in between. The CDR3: CAWSTGGGEQYF. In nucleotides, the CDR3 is TGTGCCTGGAGTACAGGGGGAGGGGAGCAGTACTTC.

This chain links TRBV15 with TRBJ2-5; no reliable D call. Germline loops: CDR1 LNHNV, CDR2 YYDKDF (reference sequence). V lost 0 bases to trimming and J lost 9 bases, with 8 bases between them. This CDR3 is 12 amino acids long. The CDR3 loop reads CATSRDRASQYF. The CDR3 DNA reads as TGTGCCACCAGCAGAGATCGGGCGTCCCAGTACTTC.

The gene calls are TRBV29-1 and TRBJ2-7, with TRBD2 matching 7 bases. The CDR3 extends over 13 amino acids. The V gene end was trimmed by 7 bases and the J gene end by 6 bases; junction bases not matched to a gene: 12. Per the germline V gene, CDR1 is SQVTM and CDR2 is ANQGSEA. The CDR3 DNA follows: TGCAGCGCCGTCCAGGCGGGAGAACGCGAGCAGTACTTC. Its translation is CSAVQAGEREQYF.

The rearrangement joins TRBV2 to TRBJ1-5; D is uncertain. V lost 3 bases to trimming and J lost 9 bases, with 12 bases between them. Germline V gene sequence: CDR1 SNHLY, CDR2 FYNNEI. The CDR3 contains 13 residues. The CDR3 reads CASSEPNGRPQHF. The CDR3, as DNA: TGTGCCAGCAGTGAGCCTAACGGGAGGCCCCAGCATTTT.

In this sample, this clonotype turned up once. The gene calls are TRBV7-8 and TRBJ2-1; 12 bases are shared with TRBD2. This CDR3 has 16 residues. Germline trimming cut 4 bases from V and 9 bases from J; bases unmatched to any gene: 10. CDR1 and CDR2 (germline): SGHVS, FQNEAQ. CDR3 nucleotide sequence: TGTGCCAGCAGCTCCAAACTAGCGGGGGGAGCGAGTGAGCAGTTCTTC. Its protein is CASSSKLAGGASEQFF.

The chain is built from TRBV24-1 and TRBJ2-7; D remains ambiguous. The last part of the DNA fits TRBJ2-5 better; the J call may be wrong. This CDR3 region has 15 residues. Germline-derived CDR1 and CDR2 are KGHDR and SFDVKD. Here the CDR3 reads CATSDSSAMKETQYF. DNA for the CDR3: TGTGCCACCAGTGATAGCAGCGCAATGAAAGAGACCCAGTACTTC.

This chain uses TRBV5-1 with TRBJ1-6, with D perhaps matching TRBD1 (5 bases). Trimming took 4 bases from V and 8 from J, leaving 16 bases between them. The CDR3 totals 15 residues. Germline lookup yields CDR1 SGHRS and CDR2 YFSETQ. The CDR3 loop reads CASSPSGTRDSPLHF. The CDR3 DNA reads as TGCGCCAGCAGCCCGTCGGGGACCAGGGATTCACCCCTCCACTTT.

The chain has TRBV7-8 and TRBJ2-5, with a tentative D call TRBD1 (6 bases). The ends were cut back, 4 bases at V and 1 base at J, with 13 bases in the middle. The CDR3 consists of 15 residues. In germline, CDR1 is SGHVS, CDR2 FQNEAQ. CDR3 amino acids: CASSYGRGVQETQYF. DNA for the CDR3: TGTGCCAGCAGCTACGGCAGGGGTGTCCAAGAGACCCAGTACTTC.

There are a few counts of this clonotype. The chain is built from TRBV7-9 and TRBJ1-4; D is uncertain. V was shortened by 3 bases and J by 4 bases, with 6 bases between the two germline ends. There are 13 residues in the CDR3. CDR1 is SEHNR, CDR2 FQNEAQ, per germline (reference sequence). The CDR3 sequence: CASSLRFNEKLFF. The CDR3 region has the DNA TGTGCCAGCAGCTTGAGGTTTAATGAAAAACTGTTTTTT.

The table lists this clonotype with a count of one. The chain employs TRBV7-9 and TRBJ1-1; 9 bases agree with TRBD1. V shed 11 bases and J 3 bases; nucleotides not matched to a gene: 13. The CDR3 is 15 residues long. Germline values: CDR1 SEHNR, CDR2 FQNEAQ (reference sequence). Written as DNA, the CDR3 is TGTGCCTTGGGGACAGGGTTTCCGACCGACACTGAAGCTTTCTTT. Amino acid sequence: CALGTGFPTDTEAFF.

CDR3 nucleotides: TGCGCCAGCAGTCTACTAGCGGGGACGAGCTCCTACGAGCAGTACTTC. This sequence encodes CASSLLAGTSSYEQYF. The chain employs TRBV5-1 and TRBJ2-7, with 10 bases aligning to TRBD2. V was pared by 5 bases and J by 0 bases, with 8 bases of the junction left unmatched. The length of the CDR3 is 16 residues. Germline lookup yields CDR1 SGHRS and CDR2 YFSETQ.

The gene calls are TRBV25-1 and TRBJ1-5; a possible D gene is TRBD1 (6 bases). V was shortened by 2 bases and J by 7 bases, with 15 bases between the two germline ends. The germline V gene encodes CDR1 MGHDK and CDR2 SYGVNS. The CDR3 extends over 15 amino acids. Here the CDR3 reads CASSEGFGGSQPQHF. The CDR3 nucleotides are TGTGCCAGCAGTGAAGGTTTTGGGGGCTCGCAGCCCCAGCATTTT. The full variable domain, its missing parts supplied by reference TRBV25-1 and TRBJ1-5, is EADIYQTPRYLVIGTGKKITLECSQTMGHDKMYWYQQDPGMELHLIHYSYGVNSTEKGDLSSESTVSRIRTEHFPLTLESARPSHTSQYLCASSEGFGGSQPQHFGDGTRLSIL.

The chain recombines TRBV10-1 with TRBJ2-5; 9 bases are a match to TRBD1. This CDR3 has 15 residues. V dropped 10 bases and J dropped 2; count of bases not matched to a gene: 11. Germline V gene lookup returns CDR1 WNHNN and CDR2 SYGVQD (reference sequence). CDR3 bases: TGCGCCACCGGAATGGACAGGGGCCCGCAAGAGACCCAGTACTTC. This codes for CATGMDRGPQETQYF.

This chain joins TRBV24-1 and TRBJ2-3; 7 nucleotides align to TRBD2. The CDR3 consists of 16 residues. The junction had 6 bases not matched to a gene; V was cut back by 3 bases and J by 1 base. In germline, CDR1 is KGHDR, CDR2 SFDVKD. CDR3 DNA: TGTGCCACCAGTGATGGTAGCGGGCTCCGCACAGATACGCAGTATTTT. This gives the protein CATSDGSGLRTDTQYF.

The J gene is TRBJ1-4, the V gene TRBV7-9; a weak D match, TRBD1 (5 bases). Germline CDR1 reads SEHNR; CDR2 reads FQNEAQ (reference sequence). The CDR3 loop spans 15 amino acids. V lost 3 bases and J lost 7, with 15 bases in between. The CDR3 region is CASSLGLPGGEKLFF. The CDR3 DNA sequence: TGTGCCAGCAGCTTGGGCCTCCCTGGGGGTGAAAAACTGTTTTTT.

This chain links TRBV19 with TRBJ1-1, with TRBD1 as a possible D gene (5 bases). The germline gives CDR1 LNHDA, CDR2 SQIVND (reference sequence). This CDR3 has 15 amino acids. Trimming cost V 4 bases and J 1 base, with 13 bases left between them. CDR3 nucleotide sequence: TGTGCCAGTAGTACCAGGGTCCTGGGGAACACTGAAGCTTTCTTT. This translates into CASSTRVLGNTEAFF.

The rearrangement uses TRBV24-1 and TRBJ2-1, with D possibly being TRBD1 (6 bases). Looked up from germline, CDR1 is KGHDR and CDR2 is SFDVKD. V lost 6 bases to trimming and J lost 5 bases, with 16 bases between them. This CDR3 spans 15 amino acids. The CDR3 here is CATSLRSGVNNEQFF. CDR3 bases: TGTGCCACCAGTTTGAGGTCAGGGGTAAACAATGAGCAGTTCTTC.

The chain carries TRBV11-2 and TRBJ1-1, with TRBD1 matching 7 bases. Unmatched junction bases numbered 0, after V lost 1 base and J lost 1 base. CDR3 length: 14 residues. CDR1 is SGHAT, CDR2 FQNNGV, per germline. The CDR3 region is CASSLGDRNTEAFF. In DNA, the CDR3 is TGTGCCAGCAGCTTAGGGGACAGGAACACTGAAGCTTTCTTT.

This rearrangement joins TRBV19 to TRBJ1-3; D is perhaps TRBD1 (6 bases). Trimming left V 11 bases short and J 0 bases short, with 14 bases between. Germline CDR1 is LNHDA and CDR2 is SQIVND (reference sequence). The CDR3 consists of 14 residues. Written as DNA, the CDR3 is TGTGCCGGTACCCCGGGACACTCTGGAAACACCATATATTTT. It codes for CAGTPGHSGNTIYF.

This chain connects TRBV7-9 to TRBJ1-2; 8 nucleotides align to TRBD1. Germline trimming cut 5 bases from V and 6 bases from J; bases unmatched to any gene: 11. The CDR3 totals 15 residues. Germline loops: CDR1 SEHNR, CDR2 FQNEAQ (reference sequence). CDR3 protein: CASSLALDRDHGYTF. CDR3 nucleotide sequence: TGTGCCAGCAGCCTGGCCCTGGACAGGGACCATGGCTACACCTTC.